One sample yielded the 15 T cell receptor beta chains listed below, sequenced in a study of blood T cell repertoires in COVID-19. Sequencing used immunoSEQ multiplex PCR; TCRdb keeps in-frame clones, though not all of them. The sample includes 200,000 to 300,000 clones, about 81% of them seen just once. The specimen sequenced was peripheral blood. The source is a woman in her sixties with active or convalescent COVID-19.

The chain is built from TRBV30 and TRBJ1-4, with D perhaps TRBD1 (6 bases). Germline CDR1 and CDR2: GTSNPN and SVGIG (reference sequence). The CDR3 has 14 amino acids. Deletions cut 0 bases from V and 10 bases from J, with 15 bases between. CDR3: CAWSVGALGGKLFF. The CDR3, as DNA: TGTGCCTGGAGTGTTGGAGCCCTAGGGGGAAAACTGTTTTTT.

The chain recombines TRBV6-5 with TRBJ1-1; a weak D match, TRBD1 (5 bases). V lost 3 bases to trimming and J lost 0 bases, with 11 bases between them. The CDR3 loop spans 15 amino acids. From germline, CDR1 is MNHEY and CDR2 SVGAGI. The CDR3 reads CASSYGQGLNTEAFF. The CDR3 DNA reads TGTGCCAGCAGTTATGGCCAGGGCCTGAACACTGAAGCTTTCTTT.

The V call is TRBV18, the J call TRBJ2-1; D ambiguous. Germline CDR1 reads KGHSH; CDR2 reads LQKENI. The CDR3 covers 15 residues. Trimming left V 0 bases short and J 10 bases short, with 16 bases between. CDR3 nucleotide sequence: TGTGCCAGCTCACCACCCCACACGTACAATGAAGAGCAGTTCTTC. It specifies CASSPPHTYNEEQFF.

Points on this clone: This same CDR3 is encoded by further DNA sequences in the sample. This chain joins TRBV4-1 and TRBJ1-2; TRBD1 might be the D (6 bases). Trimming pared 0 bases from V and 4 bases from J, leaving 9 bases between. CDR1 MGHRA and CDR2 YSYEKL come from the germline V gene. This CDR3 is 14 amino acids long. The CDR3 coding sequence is TGCGCCAGCAGCCAAGATCAGGGGACCTATGGCTACACCTTC. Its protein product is CASSQDQGTYGYTF.

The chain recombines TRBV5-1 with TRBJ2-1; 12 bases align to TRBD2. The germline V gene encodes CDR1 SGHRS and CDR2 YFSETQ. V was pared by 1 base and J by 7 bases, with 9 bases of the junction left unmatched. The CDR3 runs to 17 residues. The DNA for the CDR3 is TGCGCCAGCAGCTTGAGAACTAGCGGGGGGCCCCTAAATGAGCAGTTCTTC. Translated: CASSLRTSGGPLNEQFF.

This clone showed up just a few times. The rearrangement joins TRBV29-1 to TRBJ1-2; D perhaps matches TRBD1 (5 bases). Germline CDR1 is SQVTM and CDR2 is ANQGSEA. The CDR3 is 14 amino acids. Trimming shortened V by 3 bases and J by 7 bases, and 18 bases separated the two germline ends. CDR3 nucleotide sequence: TGCAGCGTTGATGAGGCAGGGACTGTCGGTGGCTACACCTTC. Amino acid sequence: CSVDEAGTVGGYTF.

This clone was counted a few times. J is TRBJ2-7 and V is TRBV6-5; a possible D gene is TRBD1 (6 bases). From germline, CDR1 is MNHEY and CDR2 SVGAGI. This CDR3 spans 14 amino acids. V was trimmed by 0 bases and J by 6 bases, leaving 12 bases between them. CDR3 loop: CASSYSTQGFEQYF. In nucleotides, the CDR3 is TGTGCCAGCAGTTACTCCACACAGGGTTTCGAGCAGTACTTC.

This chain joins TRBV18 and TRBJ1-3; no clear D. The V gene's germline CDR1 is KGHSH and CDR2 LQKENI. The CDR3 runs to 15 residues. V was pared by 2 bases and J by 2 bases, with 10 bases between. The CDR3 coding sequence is TGTGCCAGCTCACCAGCCGGGAGAGCTGGAAACACCATATATTTT. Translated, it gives CASSPAGRAGNTIYF.

CDR3 bases: TGTGCCAGCAACCCCCGAGGAGGAGAGCAGTACTTC. This encodes CASNPRGGEQYF. V is TRBV5-6 and J is TRBJ2-7; perhaps TRBD2 as D (5 bases). The ends were cut back, 6 bases at V and 7 bases at J, with 14 bases in the middle. The length of the CDR3 is 12 residues. CDR1 is SGHDT, CDR2 YYEEEE, per germline. Combining the CDR3 with reference TRBV5-6 and TRBJ2-7 gives the whole variable domain DAGVTQSPTHLIKTRGQQVTLRCSPKSGHDTVSWYQQALGQGPQFIFQYYEEEERQRGNFPDRFSGHQFPNYSSELNVNALLLGDSALYLCASNPRGGEQYFGPGTRLTVT.

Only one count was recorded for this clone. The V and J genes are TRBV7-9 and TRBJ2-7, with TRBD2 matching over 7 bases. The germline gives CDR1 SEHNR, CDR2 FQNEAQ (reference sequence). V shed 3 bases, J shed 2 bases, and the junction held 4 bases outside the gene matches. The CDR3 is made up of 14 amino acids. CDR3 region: CASSFSGRTYEQYF. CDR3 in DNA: TGTGCCAGCAGCTTTAGCGGGCGGACCTACGAGCAGTACTTC.

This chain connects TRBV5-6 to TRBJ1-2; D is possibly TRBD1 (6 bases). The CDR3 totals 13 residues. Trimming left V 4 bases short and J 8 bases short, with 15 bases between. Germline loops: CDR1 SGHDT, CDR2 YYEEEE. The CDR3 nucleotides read TGTGCCAGCAGCCTCAGGGGCGTAGGCGGCTACACCTTC. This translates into CASSLRGVGGYTF.

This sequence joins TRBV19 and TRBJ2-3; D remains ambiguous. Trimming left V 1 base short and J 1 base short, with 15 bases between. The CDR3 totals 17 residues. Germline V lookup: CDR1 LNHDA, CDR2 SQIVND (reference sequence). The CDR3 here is CASSIGPPGTGTDTQYF. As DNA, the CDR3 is TGTGCCAGTAGTATAGGTCCCCCGGGTACTGGCACAGATACGCAGTATTTT. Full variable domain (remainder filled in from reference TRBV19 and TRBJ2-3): DGGITQSPKYLFRKEGQNVTLSCEQNLNHDAMYWYRQDPGQGLRLIYYSQIVNDFQKGDIAEGYSVSREKKESFPLTVTSAQKNPTAFYLCASSIGPPGTGTDTQYFGPGTRLTVL.

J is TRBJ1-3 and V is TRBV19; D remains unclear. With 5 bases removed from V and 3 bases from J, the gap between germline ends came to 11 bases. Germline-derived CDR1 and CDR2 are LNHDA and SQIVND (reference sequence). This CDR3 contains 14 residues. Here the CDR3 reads CASSYLGGGNTIYF. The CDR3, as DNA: TGTGCCAGTAGTTATCTGGGAGGTGGAAACACCATATATTTT. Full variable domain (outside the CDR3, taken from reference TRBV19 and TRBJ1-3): DGGITQSPKYLFRKEGQNVTLSCEQNLNHDAMYWYRQDPGQGLRLIYYSQIVNDFQKGDIAEGYSVSREKKESFPLTVTSAQKNPTAFYLCASSYLGGGNTIYFGEGSWLTVV.

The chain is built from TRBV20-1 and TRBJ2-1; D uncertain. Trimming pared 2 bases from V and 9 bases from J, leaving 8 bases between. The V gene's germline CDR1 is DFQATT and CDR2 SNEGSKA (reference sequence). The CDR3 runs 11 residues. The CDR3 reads CSARPEIEQFF. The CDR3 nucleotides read TGCAGTGCTAGACCCGAGATTGAGCAGTTCTTC.

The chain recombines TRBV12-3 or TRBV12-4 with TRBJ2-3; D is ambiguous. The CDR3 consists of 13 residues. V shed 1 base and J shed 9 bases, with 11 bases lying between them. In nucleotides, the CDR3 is TGTGCCAGCAGTTTAGGGCAGTCCCAAACGCAGTATTTT. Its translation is CASSLGQSQTQYF.